Listed below are T cell receptor beta chains from one sample, sequenced in a study of T cell changes during pregnancy in multiple sclerosis. Sequencing used immunoSEQ multiplex PCR; TCRdb keeps in-frame clones, though not all of them. Counted here are roughly 76,000 clones, approximately 91% occurring once; the ten biggest clones make up roughly 0.29%. Sequenced material: CD4+ T cells from peripheral blood mononuclear cells, taken after pregnancy. The receptors stem from a female donor with multiple sclerosis, enrolled in a pregnancy study. Both conserved end residues are part of each CDR3. Each record gives: clone size, J gene, V gene, D gene, CDR3 DNA, CDR3 protein. D genes are given only for firm matches. The size of a clone is reported for some rows only, either as once, few or many, or as a class for expanded clones.

-,TRBJ1-1,TRBV27,-,TGTGCCAGCAGTTTAGACAGGTTTAACACTGAAGCTTTCTTT,CASSLDRFNTEAFF
-,TRBJ2-1,TRBV9,TRBD1,TGTGCCAGCATGGGACAGCCCGACAATGAGCAGTTCTTC,CASMGQPDNEQFF
-,TRBJ1-5,TRBV4-2,-,TGTGCCAGCAGCCAAGAAACCACAGTGAATCAGCCCCAGCATTTT,CASSQETTVNQPQHF
once,TRBJ1-4,TRBV6-1,-,-,CASIFGPGSNEKLFF
-,TRBJ2-2,TRBV5-1,-,TGCGCCAGCAGCTTGGGAGCCATGAACACCGGGGAGCTGTTTTTT,CASSLGAMNTGELFF
-,TRBJ1-1,TRBV7-8,TRBD1,TGTGCCAGCAGCTTAGCAACAGGGGGAGTCGGTGAAGCTTTCTTT,CASSLATGGVGEAFF
-,TRBJ1-5,TRBV6-6,-,TGTGCCAGCAGTGACATGCGGGGTAGCAATCAGCCCCAGCATTTT,CASSDMRGSNQPQHF
-,TRBJ2-6,TRBV5-1,TRBD1,TGCGCCAGCAGCCCCGGGACAGGGGTGTCTGGGGCCAACGTCCTGACTTTC,CASSPGTGVSGANVLTF
-,TRBJ1-3,TRBV30,-,TGTGCCTGGAAGGAGCGGGGAACTGGAAACACCATATATTTT,CAWKERGTGNTIYF
-,TRBJ1-2,TRBV5-6,TRBD1,TGTGCCAGCAGCTTGGGGGACAGGGGTGGCTACACCTTC,CASSLGDRGGYTF
-,TRBJ1-2,TRBV7-9,-,TGTGCCAGCAGCCACATGCCCATGGGCCCTGGCTACACCTTC,CASSHMPMGPGYTF